The 13 T cell receptor beta chains below were found in one sample sequenced in a study of cytomegalovirus exposure and HLA in healthy donors. Method: immunoSEQ multiplex PCR; TCRdb's copy keeps in-frame clones and lacks some. The sample contains about 190,000 clones, roughly 82% of which appear only once. The sample was PBMCs. The receptors derive from a woman aged 18-29 years in good health and CMV-seronegative.

This chain joins TRBV11-2 and TRBJ1-2; D is unclear. Trimming cost V 5 bases and J 0 bases, with 13 bases left between them. Per the germline V gene, CDR1 is SGHAT and CDR2 is FQNNGV. CDR3 length: 15 residues. CDR3 sequence reads: CASSALPEANYGYTF. Here the CDR3 DNA reads TGTGCCAGCAGCGCCCTTCCTGAGGCTAACTATGGCTACACCTTC.

This clone has just one count. The chain combines TRBV5-1 with TRBJ1-2; TRBD1 matches 9 bases. J gave up 6 bases and V 4 bases, and 10 bases lay outside the gene matches. Germline V lookup: CDR1 SGHRS, CDR2 YFSETQ. This CDR3 has 15 amino acids. The CDR3 DNA is TGCGCCAGCAGCCCAGATCCCGGGACAGGGCATGGCTACACCTTC. Its translation: CASSPDPGTGHGYTF.

The rearrangement joins TRBV15 to TRBJ2-2, with D possibly TRBD1 on 6 matching bases. Between the trimmed V and J ends, which lost 0 bases and 10 bases, there was a span of 15 bases. The CDR3 sequence is 15 residues long. CDR1 and CDR2 (germline): LNHNV, YYDKDF (reference sequence). CDR3 protein: CATSRDEGDIPELFF. In nucleotides, the CDR3 is TGTGCCACCAGCAGAGATGAGGGGGACATCCCGGAGCTGTTTTTT.

The CDR3 loop is CASSDLLRTVQETQYF. As DNA, the CDR3 is TGTGCCAGCAGTGACCTCCTAAGGACAGTTCAAGAGACCCAGTACTTC. The chain carries TRBV2 and TRBJ2-5; perhaps TRBD1 as D (6 bases). CDR3 length equals 16 residues. V lost 3 bases, J lost 2 bases, and 16 bases lay in between. Germline CDR1 SNHLY, CDR2 FYNNEI.

V gene TRBV4-1 combines with J gene TRBJ1-1; D gene ambiguous. The CDR3 has 14 amino acids. V shed 4 bases and J shed 1 base, with 10 bases lying between them. Germline CDR1 is MGHRA and CDR2 is YSYEKL. The CDR3 here is CASSLDMRNTEAFF. CDR3 sequence (DNA): TGCGCCAGCAGCCTAGATATGCGGAACACTGAAGCTTTCTTT.

CDR3 in DNA: TGTGCCAGCAGCGTAGAGAAGGGGTACGGGTACGAGCAGTACTTC. Amino acid sequence: CASSVEKGYGYEQYF. The chain recombines TRBV9 with TRBJ2-7; D might be TRBD1 (5 bases). CDR3 length equals 15 residues. V was clipped by 0 bases and J by 4 bases, with 14 bases between them. CDR1 and CDR2 (germline): SGDLS, YYNGEE.

The chain carries TRBV7-9 and TRBJ2-5; 8 bases agree with TRBD1. The CDR3 totals 15 residues. The ends lost 2 bases at V and 5 bases at J; junction bases unmatched: 7. Germline lookup yields CDR1 SEHNR and CDR2 FQNEAQ (reference sequence). CDR3 DNA sequence: TGTGCCAGCAGCTTAAGTCCAGGGGGCTCGGAGACCCAGTACTTC. It translates to CASSLSPGGSETQYF.

The CDR3 DNA sequence: TGCAGCGTTACCGGCGGCGGGAGATTGGATGAGCAGTTCTTC. It translates to CSVTGGGRLDEQFF. The rearrangement joins TRBV29-1 to TRBJ2-1, with 7 bases fitting TRBD2. The germline V gene has CDR1 SQVTM and CDR2 ANQGSEA. This CDR3 is 14 amino acids long. V lost 5 bases and J lost 8; bases outside the gene matches: 12.

The chain links TRBV7-2 to TRBJ2-1; 8 bases agree with TRBD2. Per germline, CDR1 SGHTA and CDR2 FQGNSA. V dropped 4 bases and J dropped 8; count of bases not matched to a gene: 19. CDR3 size: 18 residues. The CDR3 DNA reads as TGTGCCAGCAGCTCCGCCTTGGCCGGGACTAGGATGGGGGATGAGCAGTTCTTC. Encoded protein: CASSSALAGTRMGDEQFF.

V gene TRBV6-4 combines with J gene TRBJ1-1; D might be TRBD1 (5 bases). Germline-derived CDR1 and CDR2 are MRHNA and SNTAGT. The CDR3 has 13 amino acids. The V end was cut by 3 bases, the J end by 4 bases, with 9 bases between. The CDR3 coding sequence is TGTGCCAGCAGTGAGGGGAGGGGCACTGAAGCTTTCTTT. It is translated as CASSEGRGTEAFF.

The rearrangement uses TRBV14 and TRBJ2-1, with 8 bases aligning to TRBD2. Germline-derived CDR1 and CDR2 are SGHDN and FVKESK. This CDR3 has 19 amino acids. The J segment lost 7 bases and the V segment lost 0 bases, leaving 17 bases of the junction unmatched. In DNA form, the CDR3 reads TGTGCCAGCAGCCAAGATCTAGGTCCAAACGGGAGGGCCCCGAATGAGCAGTTCTTC. The encoded protein is CASSQDLGPNGRAPNEQFF.

The genes are TRBV5-1 and TRBJ1-2; D is unresolved. The V and J ends lost 2 bases and 5 bases respectively, with 7 bases between them. The CDR3 spans 12 residues. Germline loops: CDR1 SGHRS, CDR2 YFSETQ. The CDR3 protein is CASSFEGYGYTF. CDR3 nucleotide sequence: TGCGCCAGCAGCTTTGAGGGTTATGGCTACACCTTC.

The chain links TRBV9 to TRBJ2-1, with a possible D match to TRBD2 (6 bases). This CDR3 comprises 13 residues. The V and J ends lost 5 bases and 6 bases respectively, with 12 bases between them. Germline V gene sequence: CDR1 SGDLS, CDR2 YYNGEE. The CDR3: CASSLGTRNEQFF. CDR3 nucleotide sequence: TGTGCCAGCAGTTTGGGGACTCGCAATGAGCAGTTCTTC.